These T cell receptor beta chains were read from a single sample in a study of shared clonotypes between healthy human individuals. Sequenced by immunoSEQ multiplex PCR; TCRdb stores in-frame clones only, minus some. The table records about 1.5 million clones, around 98% of them present only once. Sequenced sample: naive CD4+ T cells sorted from blood. These receptors were obtained from a man aged 25 to 40 in good health. Both conserved end residues are part of each CDR3. Each record gives: J gene, clone size, V gene, D gene, CDR3 DNA, CDR3 protein. The D gene is left open where the match is weak. A clone size is listed for some rows: how often the clone was seen (once, few, many), or a class if it is expanded.

TRBJ2-5	.	TRBV27	.	TGTGCCAGCGATTACTTCGAAGAGACCCAGTACTTC	CASDYFEETQYF
TRBJ2-5	.	TRBV11-2	.	TGTGCCAGCAGCTTAGAGGTCACAGAGACCCAGTACTTC	CASSLEVTETQYF
TRBJ2-7	.	TRBV18	.	TGTGCCAGCTCACCCGTTTTTGAGGATGAGCAGTACTTC	CASSPVFEDEQYF
TRBJ2-1	.	TRBV7-9	.	TGTGCCAGCAGCTTGGGGACCCTAACGGGGAGAGATGAGCAGTTCTTC	CASSLGTLTGRDEQFF
TRBJ2-7	.	TRBV9	.	TGTGCCAGCAGCGTAGGTGGGAGCCCGGGGCTCGAGCAGTACTTC	CASSVGGSPGLEQYF
TRBJ2-7	.	TRBV10-3	TRBD2	TGTGCCATCAGCAGCGGGACTTACGAGCAGTACTTC	CAISSGTYEQYF
TRBJ2-7	.	TRBV6-1	TRBD1	TGTGCCAGCAGTGACACAGGGGGCGGGGGCGAGCAGTACTTC	CASSDTGGGGEQYF
TRBJ2-1	.	TRBV18	TRBD2	TGTGCCAGCTCACCTCGGGGACTAGCGCCGGAGCAGTTCTTC	CASSPRGLAPEQFF
TRBJ1-2	.	TRBV28	.	TGTGCCAGCAGCAAGCCAGCTTTAAGAGACCGAGCTAACTATGGCTACACCTTC	CASSKPALRDRANYGYTF
TRBJ2-3	.	TRBV5-4	.	TGTGCCAGCAGCTGGGTGGGGGCAGATACGCAGTATTTT	CASSWVGADTQYF
TRBJ2-2	.	TRBV11-2	.	TGTGCCAGCAGTCCCATACGGGGGACCGGGGAGCTGTTTTTT	CASSPIRGTGELFF
TRBJ2-7	.	TRBV27	.	TGTGCCAGCAGCTTAAAGCCCCTTTTCTACGAGCAGTACTTC	CASSLKPLFYEQYF
TRBJ2-3	.	TRBV9	TRBD2	TGTGCCAGCAGCGCCGGGAGGGCCAGAACCACAGATACGCAGTATTTT	CASSAGRARTTDTQYF
TRBJ2-1	.	TRBV18	.	TGTGCCAGCTCACCTCCCCTCGGGCGGAGCTCCTACAATGAGCAGTTCTTC	CASSPPLGRSSYNEQFF
TRBJ2-5	.	TRBV7-3	.	TGTGCCAGCAGCGTCGGACTGGTTGGCACCCAGTACTTC	CASSVGLVGTQYF
TRBJ1-2	.	TRBV5-1	TRBD1	TGCGCCAGCAGCCCGGGACAGACGTTCTATGGCTACACCTTC	CASSPGQTFYGYTF
TRBJ2-3	.	TRBV18	.	TGTGCCAGCTCACCAGGGGGCACAGATACGCAGTATTTT	CASSPGGTDTQYF
TRBJ2-3	.	TRBV11-2	.	TGTGCCAGCAGCTTCTATCCCGGGGACACAGATACGCAGTATTTT	CASSFYPGDTDTQYF
TRBJ1-2	.	TRBV28	TRBD1	TGTGCCAGCACCTACAGGGGTTGGGGAATATCTGGTGGCTACACCTTC	CASTYRGWGISGGYTF
TRBJ2-2	.	TRBV10-3	.	TGTGCCTCGACAGCCACCGGGGAGCTGTTTTTT	CASTATGELFF
TRBJ2-3	.	TRBV5-1	TRBD2	TGCGCCAGCAGCCCAGCGGGACTAGCGGGAGGAGGTGATACGCAGTATTTT	CASSPAGLAGGGDTQYF
TRBJ1-1	.	TRBV10-3	.	TGTGCCATCACACTCAAGGGGCCGAACACTGAAGCTTTCTTT	CAITLKGPNTEAFF
TRBJ2-3	.	TRBV19	.	TGTGCCAGTAGTATAGTGGCACCCCGCACAGATACGCAGTATTTT	CASSIVAPRTDTQYF
TRBJ2-7	.	TRBV7-9	TRBD1	TGTGCCAGCAGCTTAGGGGACTTCCGGGACAGGGTACACTTC	CASSLGDFRDRVHF
TRBJ2-1	.	TRBV7-9	.	TGTGCCAGCAGCGGATACAATGAGCAGTTCTTC	CASSGYNEQFF
TRBJ2-1	.	TRBV28	TRBD2	TGTGCCAGCCGTGGGAGGGCCAGGGACAATGAGCAGTTCTTC	CASRGRARDNEQFF
TRBJ2-3	.	TRBV11-2	TRBD1	TGTGCCAGCAGCCCGGGGGACAGGGGGTTGACAGATACGCAGTATTTT	CASSPGDRGLTDTQYF
TRBJ2-7	.	TRBV20-1	.	TGCAGTGCGGCCAATTTGGGAGAGCAGTACTTC	CSAANLGEQYF
TRBJ2-5	.	TRBV6-6	TRBD1	TGTGCCAGCAGTTACCCTGGGACAGGCCAAGAGACCCAGTACTTC	CASSYPGTGQETQYF
TRBJ2-1	.	TRBV2	.	TGTGCCAGCCGTCGCAGCTACAATGAGCAGTTCTTC	CASRRSYNEQFF
TRBJ2-5	.	TRBV5-1	.	TGCGCCAGCAGCCCAGGCATTGAAGAGACCCAGTACTTC	CASSPGIEETQYF
TRBJ2-1	once	TRBV19	TRBD2	TGTGCCAGTCAGACTAGCGGGAGCTATAATGAGCAGTTCTTC	CASQTSGSYNEQFF
TRBJ2-5	.	TRBV11-3	.	TGTGCCAGCAGCTTAGATCGAGATCGCGGCAGGGATTTCCAAGAGACCCAGTACTTC	CASSLDRDRGRDFQETQYF
TRBJ2-1	.	TRBV19	TRBD2	TGTGCCAGTAGTAGGACTAGCGGACTAATCAATGAGCAGTTCTTC	CASSRTSGLINEQFF
TRBJ2-3	.	TRBV5-1	TRBD2	TGCGCCAGCAGCTCGGGACTAGCGGGAGGAGGAGATACGCAGTATTTT	CASSSGLAGGGDTQYF
TRBJ2-5	.	TRBV7-6	TRBD1	TGTGCCAGCAGCCTCGGACAGGGAACATTGGCGACCCAGTACTTC	CASSLGQGTLATQYF
TRBJ2-1	.	TRBV27	TRBD2	TGTGCCAGCAGCCGACTGGGAGGGGTAGGCTCCTACAATGAGCAGTTCTTC	CASSRLGGVGSYNEQFF
TRBJ1-1	.	TRBV5-1	.	TGCGCCAGCAGCTTGGCCGGGGGCTCGAACACTGAAGCTTTCTTT	CASSLAGGSNTEAFF
TRBJ1-4	.	TRBV4-1	.	TGCGCCAGCAGCCAAGTCCCAGGGGAAAAACTGTTTTTT	CASSQVPGEKLFF
TRBJ2-5	.	TRBV9	.	TGTGCCAGCAGCTCCACAGGGGAGACCCAGTACTTC	CASSSTGETQYF
TRBJ2-7	.	TRBV5-4	.	TGTGCCAGCAGCTTGATGGGCTACGAGCAGTACTTC	CASSLMGYEQYF
TRBJ1-4	.	TRBV7-8	TRBD1	TGTGCCAGCAGTTCCTCCGGGACAGGGAATGAAAAACTGTTTTTT	CASSSSGTGNEKLFF
TRBJ2-1	.	TRBV30	TRBD2	TGTGCCTGGACTAGCGGGATGTCCTACAATGAGCAGTTCTTC	CAWTSGMSYNEQFF
TRBJ2-2	.	TRBV6-6	TRBD1	TGTGCCAGCAGTGCGCCGGGACAGGGGGCCGGCGGGGAGCTGTTTTTT	CASSAPGQGAGGELFF
TRBJ2-5	.	TRBV5-1	.	TGCGCCAGCAGCGGGAATGTAGGGGAGACCCAGTACTTC	CASSGNVGETQYF
TRBJ2-3	.	TRBV2	TRBD2	TGTGCCAGGAGGACTAGCGGGATCACAGATACGCAGTATTTT	CARRTSGITDTQYF
TRBJ2-1	.	TRBV10-2	TRBD2	TGCGCCAGCAGCGATCTAGCGGGAGAGGCGAATGAGCAGTTCTTC	CASSDLAGEANEQFF
TRBJ2-5	.	TRBV5-6	.	TGTGCCAGCAGCTTGGACTTTCGGGAGACCCAGTACTTC	CASSLDFRETQYF